This entry concerns a single T cell receptor (beta chain). The target antigen is unknown. The entry originates in a study of cytomegalovirus exposure and HLA in healthy donors. Broader study findings: Later analysis identified around 15,000 TCR beta sequences associated with HLA alleles, using a false discovery rate threshold of 0.05. It was only CMV serostatus that was available as immune exposure information. One variant, a missense change in DCLRE1C, was linked in a later analysis to TCR beta V- and J-gene trimming.

V gave up 0 bases and J gave up 2 bases; unmatched junction bases: 6. This CDR3 is 17 amino acids long. The V gene's germline CDR1 is WNHNN and CDR2 SYGVQD (reference sequence). PCR employed 60 Vbeta and 13 Jbeta primers. TCRdb's copy holds only in-frame clones and misses some; the assay was immunoSEQ multiplex PCR. The sample lists some 180,000 clones, almost 85% seen once, with approximately 2.1% in the top ten. This TCR derives from a woman aged 45-59 years in good health and CMV-seronegative. Material for sequencing was PBMCs. The chain couples TRBV10-1 to TRBJ2-2; TRBD2 matches 7 bases. The DNA of the CDR3 is TGCGCCAGCAGTGAGTCAGGCGGGAGTAAAAACACCGGGGAGCTGTTTTTT. Encoded protein: CASSESGGSKNTGELFF.